This TCR beta chain emerged from a study of shared T cell receptors in the human thymus. The CDR3 has 14 residues. J gave up 0 bases and V 9 bases, and 5 bases lay outside the gene matches. Per the germline V gene, CDR1 is MDHEN and CDR2 is SYDVKM. Sequencing was performed with immunoSEQ multiplex PCR; in TCRdb, only in-frame clones are kept and a portion is missing. The sample has about 660,000 clones, 88% seen once; the top ten hold approximately 0.01%. In addition, the sample was reused for a study of human thymus T cells.

V usage is TRBV28 and J usage is TRBJ2-3; TRBD2 matches 8 bases. The origin of this receptor is a boy under two years old with a congenital heart defect. The specimen was thymocytes. The CDR3 bases are TGTGCCAGGGACACTAGCGGAAGCACAGATACGCAGTATTTT. Translated, it gives CARDTSGSTDTQYF.